One and the same sample provided the 28 T cell receptor beta chains below, sequenced in a study of blood T cell repertoires in COVID-19. TCRdb keeps only in-frame clones here, not all; method: immunoSEQ multiplex PCR. The data show some 400,000 clones, with approximately 87% seen just once and around 9.3% held by the top ten. The sample consisted of peripheral blood. These receptors were obtained from a woman in her 30s with COVID-19, enrolled during active disease.

This sequence joins TRBV5-5 and TRBJ2-4; D is perhaps TRBD2 (6 bases). Trimming took 0 bases from V and 12 from J, leaving 13 bases between them. The length of the CDR3 is 13 residues. Germline V CDR1 and CDR2: SGHKS, YYEKEE (reference sequence). The CDR3 spells CASSLAGDPTQYF. The CDR3 DNA follows: TGTGCCAGCAGCTTGGCGGGGGACCCAACTCAGTACTTC.

The genes are TRBV5-4 and TRBJ1-2, with D maybe TRBD1 (6 bases). CDR1 and CDR2 (germline): SGHNT, YYREEE (reference sequence). CDR3 length: 14 residues. Trimming took 0 bases from V and 8 from J, leaving 14 bases between them. The CDR3 nucleotides are TGTGCCAGCAGCTTGGAGCTACAGGGTAGAGGCTACACCTTC. It codes for CASSLELQGRGYTF.

The chain joins TRBV5-1 to TRBJ2-7; D possibly corresponds to TRBD2 (5 bases). Trimming stripped 0 bases from V and 7 bases from J, with 5 bases between. There are 11 residues in the CDR3. Germline CDR1 SGHRS, CDR2 YFSETQ. CDR3 sequence: CASSLGGEQYF. CDR3 sequence (DNA): TGCGCCAGCAGCTTGGGAGGGGAGCAGTACTTC.

Regarding this clone: The sample carries other DNA sequences with the same CDR3. CDR3 DNA sequence: TGCGCCAGCAGCTTGGGGCCCGGGACTGAAGCTTTCTTT. Its translation is CASSLGPGTEAFF. V gene TRBV5-1 combines with J gene TRBJ1-1; the D is unclear. V lost 0 bases and J lost 5, with 8 bases in between. Germline CDR1 and CDR2: SGHRS and YFSETQ. The CDR3 sequence is 13 residues long.

CDR3 loop: CASSLEAGEATNEQFF. DNA for the CDR3: TGTGCCAGCAGCCTCGAAGCGGGAGAGGCCACAAATGAGCAGTTCTTC. The V call is TRBV14, the J call TRBJ2-1; TRBD2 aligns across 8 bases. The CDR3 extends over 16 amino acids. J lost 7 bases, V lost 4 bases, and 12 bases had no gene match. Germline V lookup: CDR1 SGHDN, CDR2 FVKESK.

The rearrangement joins TRBV28 to TRBJ1-1, with unresolved D. Deletions cut 1 base from V and 4 bases from J, with 7 bases between. Germline V lookup: CDR1 MDHEN, CDR2 SYDVKM. The CDR3 length is 13 residues. The DNA for the CDR3 is TGTGCCAGCAGTTTATACCCGAGCACTGAAGCTTTCTTT. Translated, it gives CASSLYPSTEAFF.

J is TRBJ1-2 and V is TRBV12-3 or TRBV12-4, with 7 bases lining up with TRBD1. The CDR3 is made up of 12 amino acids. V was pared by 3 bases and J by 6 bases, with 1 base of the junction left unmatched. The CDR3 protein is CASSLTGNGYTF. The CDR3 region has the DNA TGTGCCAGCAGTTTGACAGGGAATGGCTACACCTTC.

The chain links TRBV2 to TRBJ2-5, with 10 bases that match TRBD2. The CDR3 is 16 residues long. Trimming cost V 8 bases and J 4 bases; bases outside gene matches: 13. Germline values: CDR1 SNHLY, CDR2 FYNNEI. The CDR3 nucleotides are TGTGCCAGCGGCTCTACGAGCGGGAGGGCCGGAGAGACCCAGTACTTC. This encodes CASGSTSGRAGETQYF. The variable domain in full, completed from reference TRBV2 and TRBJ2-5, reads EPEVTQTPSHQVTQMGQEVILRCVPISNHLYFYWYRQILGQKVEFLVSFYNNEISEKSEIFDDQFSVERPDGSNFTLKIRSTKLEDSAMYFCASGSTSGRAGETQYFGPGTRLLVL.

The chain combines TRBV5-1 with TRBJ1-2, with TRBD1 identical over 7 bases. CDR3 length equals 15 residues. J was trimmed by 8 bases and V by 2 bases; bases with no gene match: 12. CDR1 is SGHRS, CDR2 YFSETQ, per germline. The CDR3 sequence is CASSFEQGGLEGYTF. In nucleotides, the CDR3 is TGCGCCAGCAGCTTCGAGCAGGGGGGTTTGGAAGGCTACACCTTC.

The chain combines TRBV25-1 with TRBJ2-1; D possibly corresponds to TRBD1 (5 bases). The germline CDR1 and CDR2 sequences are MGHDK and SYGVNS. The CDR3 has 13 residues. The V gene lost 3 bases and the J gene lost 7 bases, with 10 bases spanning the gap. Here the CDR3 DNA reads TGTGCCAGCAGTGATCCGACAGAAAATGAGCAGTTCTTC. Translating it yields CASSDPTENEQFF.

The chain links TRBV7-8 to TRBJ2-2, with D possibly being TRBD2 (5 bases). Deletions cut 5 bases from V and 5 bases from J, with 9 bases between. CDR3 size: 13 residues. Germline CDR1 is SGHVS and CDR2 is FQNEAQ. CDR3 sequence (DNA): TGTGCCAGCAGCGGGGAGAGGACCGGGGAGCTGTTTTTT. Its translation is CASSGERTGELFF.

This clone was seen a handful of times. V is TRBV11-1 and J is TRBJ1-1; TRBD1 might be the D (5 bases). Germline values: CDR1 SGHAT, CDR2 FQDESV (reference sequence). Trimming took 1 base from V and 4 from J, leaving 13 bases between them. CDR3 length: 15 amino acids. Here the CDR3 DNA reads TGTGCCAGCAGCTTAGGTAGGGGATGGATCACTGAAGCTTTCTTT. Its protein product is CASSLGRGWITEAFF.

J is TRBJ2-6 and V is TRBV7-8, with 7 bases matching TRBD2. The ends lost 4 bases at V and 2 bases at J; junction bases unmatched: 8. The CDR3 runs to 17 residues. CDR1 is SGHVS, CDR2 FQNEAQ, per germline. CDR3 nucleotides: TGTGCCAGCAGCTCAAGACCAGGGAGGGCTGGGGCCAACGTCCTGACTTTC. Its protein product is CASSSRPGRAGANVLTF. The variable domain in full, completed from reference TRBV7-8 and TRBJ2-6, reads GAGVSQSPRYKVAKRGQDVALRCDPISGHVSLFWYQQALGQGPEFLTYFQNEAQLDKSGLPSDRFFAERPEGSVSTLKIQRTQQEDSAVYLCASSSRPGRAGANVLTFGAGSRLTVL.

The J gene is TRBJ2-7, the V gene TRBV7-2; 9 nucleotides line up with TRBD2. The CDR3 is 15 amino acids. From germline, CDR1 is SGHTA and CDR2 FQGNSA. The V gene end was trimmed by 1 base and the J gene end by 3 bases; junction bases not matched to a gene: 4. The CDR3 DNA follows: TGTGCCAGCAGCTTAGGGGGGACTAGCCGCTACGAGCAGTACTTC. Residues: CASSLGGTSRYEQYF.

The J gene is TRBJ2-7, the V gene TRBV6-5; perhaps TRBD1 as D (5 bases). This CDR3 is built from 13 residues. The germline V gene encodes CDR1 MNHEY and CDR2 SVGAGI. V dropped 2 bases and J dropped 5 bases, with 10 bases sitting between them. Written as DNA, the CDR3 is TGTGCCAGCAGTTACACCGGACAAGACGAGCAGTACTTC. As protein: CASSYTGQDEQYF.

The chain combines TRBV9 with TRBJ2-7, with D maybe TRBD1 (5 bases). V was shortened by 2 bases and J by 0 bases, with 6 bases between the two germline ends. Germline lookup yields CDR1 SGDLS and CDR2 YYNGEE. This CDR3 has 13 residues. CDR3 in amino acids: CASSVDSSYEQYF. The CDR3 nucleotides read TGTGCCAGCAGCGTTGACAGCTCCTACGAGCAGTACTTC. The whole variable domain, filled in from reference TRBV9 and TRBJ2-7, reads DSGVTQTPKHLITATGQRVTLRCSPRSGDLSVYWYQQSLDQGLQFLIQYYNGEERAKGNILERFSAQQFPDLHSELNLSSLELGDSALYFCASSVDSSYEQYFGPGTRLTVT.

The chain couples TRBV29-1 to TRBJ2-2, with D maybe TRBD1 (7 bases). V lost 2 bases and J lost 3, with 16 bases in between. Per the germline V gene, CDR1 is SQVTM and CDR2 is ANQGSEA. The CDR3 extends over 16 amino acids. CDR3: CSVEFPTGDYTGELFF. In nucleotides, the CDR3 is TGCAGCGTTGAATTCCCCACAGGGGACTACACCGGGGAGCTGTTTTTT.

The chain links TRBV11-1 to TRBJ2-7; 9 bases fit TRBD2. Looked up from germline, CDR1 is SGHAT and CDR2 is FQDESV (reference sequence). This CDR3 contains 16 residues. V gave up 5 bases and J gave up 5 bases; unmatched junction bases: 13. The CDR3 DNA is TGTGCCAGCAGCCCCATTAGTAGCGGGAGAGGGAACGAGCAGTACTTC. Protein sequence: CASSPISSGRGNEQYF.

This rearrangement joins TRBV7-9 to TRBJ2-2; 8 bases agree with TRBD2. Trimming removed 3 bases from V and 1 base from J; junction bases left unmatched: 4. The CDR3 covers 16 residues. CDR1 and CDR2 from the germline V gene are SEHNR and FQNEAQ (reference sequence). CDR3 amino acids: CASSFGLAENTGELFF. The CDR3 DNA reads TGTGCCAGCAGCTTTGGACTAGCCGAGAACACCGGGGAGCTGTTTTTT.

V is TRBV7-9 and J is TRBJ2-2; D is possibly TRBD2 (5 bases). With 1 base removed from V and 5 bases from J, the gap between germline ends came to 11 bases. CDR1 SEHNR and CDR2 FQNEAQ come from the germline V gene (reference sequence). This CDR3 has 15 residues. CDR3 nucleotide sequence: TGTGCCAGCAGCTTAGTACCTAGCCCAACCGGGGAGCTGTTTTTT. It yields the protein CASSLVPSPTGELFF.

This clone was picked up one time. This chain connects TRBV28 to TRBJ2-5; D perhaps matches TRBD2 (6 bases). This CDR3 has 15 residues. CDR1 is MDHEN, CDR2 SYDVKM, per germline. V dropped 7 bases and J dropped 5 bases, with 20 bases sitting between them. The CDR3, as DNA: TGTGCCAGCACCTCAAGGAGGGACCTTTGGGAGACCCAGTACTTC. Translated: CASTSRRDLWETQYF.

The chain joins TRBV30 to TRBJ1-2; D remains unclear. Germline V gene lookup returns CDR1 GTSNPN and CDR2 SVGIG (reference sequence). V lost 3 bases and J lost 3, with 11 bases in between. This CDR3 is built from 13 residues. CDR3 coding DNA: TGTGCCTGGAGCGGGGAAATCTACTATGGCTACACCTTC. It yields the protein CAWSGEIYYGYTF.

The genes are TRBV27 and TRBJ2-5; D unclear. The germline CDR1 and CDR2 sequences are MNHEY and SMNVEV (reference sequence). The CDR3 extends over 14 amino acids. V gave up 5 bases and J gave up 0 bases, with 10 bases separating them. CDR3 protein: CASSKLLYQETQYF. Written as DNA, the CDR3 is TGTGCCAGCAGTAAACTCTTGTACCAAGAGACCCAGTACTTC.

The chain links TRBV24-1 to TRBJ2-6; TRBD1 is a possible D gene (6 bases). This CDR3 is 16 amino acids long. Germline V gene sequence: CDR1 KGHDR, CDR2 SFDVKD. V was trimmed by 3 bases and J by 2 bases, leaving 10 bases between them. The CDR3 loop reads CATSDPTGPGANVLTF. In DNA, the CDR3 is TGTGCCACCAGTGATCCTACAGGGCCTGGGGCCAACGTCCTGACTTTC.

V and J are TRBV4-1 and TRBJ2-2, with TRBD1 matching 8 bases. In germline, CDR1 is MGHRA, CDR2 YSYEKL. The trim removed 0 bases at V and 4 bases at J, leaving 7 bases unmatched. The CDR3 extends over 17 amino acids. CDR3 residues: CASSQDSATGVTGELFF. The CDR3 DNA reads TGCGCCAGCAGCCAAGACTCGGCGACAGGGGTCACCGGGGAGCTGTTTTTT.

The rearrangement joins TRBV4-1 to TRBJ1-2; 7 positions match TRBD1. CDR1 is MGHRA and CDR2 is YSYEKL in the germline V gene. Trimming cost V 2 bases and J 7 bases; bases outside gene matches: 4. The CDR3 is 13 residues long. This chain's CDR3 is CASSQQGGGGYTF. CDR3 DNA sequence: TGCGCCAGCAGCCAACAGGGGGGTGGTGGCTACACCTTC.

V usage is TRBV9 and J usage is TRBJ1-2; D gene uncertain. CDR3 size: 13 residues. The V gene lost 4 bases and the J gene lost 5 bases, with 12 bases spanning the gap. Germline CDR1 reads SGDLS; CDR2 reads YYNGEE. The CDR3 sequence: CASSPKGLYGYTF. The DNA of the CDR3 is TGTGCCAGCAGCCCGAAAGGACTGTATGGCTACACCTTC.

J is TRBJ2-7 and V is TRBV12-3 or TRBV12-4; D unresolved. This CDR3 is built from 11 residues. Trimming took off 3 bases at V and 7 bases at J, with 7 bases between the two ends. CDR3 in amino acids: CASSFGREQYF. Here the CDR3 DNA reads TGTGCCAGCAGTTTCGGTAGAGAGCAGTACTTC.